These T cell receptor beta chains were read from a single sample in a study of CD8 T cells in Susac syndrome. A single record per CDR3 protein comes from TCRdb applying MiXCR to the immunoSEQ multiplex PCR reads. The data hold fewer than 150,000 distinct CDR3 sequences, with 85% to 95% observed a single time. Sequenced sample: CD8+ T cells from PBMCs. These receptors originate from a human donor with Susac syndrome. CDR3s include the opening cysteine and the closing phenylalanine or tryptophan. D genes are given only for firm matches. Clone size, where shown, is once, few, many, or a class for clones that have expanded.

d_call j_call v_call clone_size cdr3_nt cdr3_aa
TRBD2 TRBJ2-2 TRBV12-3/TRBV12-4 NA TGTGCCAGCAGGGAATGGACTAGCGGGAATGCGGCCGGGGAGCTGTTTTTT CASREWTSGNAAGELFF
NA TRBJ2-2 TRBV24-1 NA TGTGCCACCAGTGGTTTACAGGGATCGGAATCCGGGGAGCTGTTTTTT CATSGLQGSESGELFF
NA TRBJ2-1 TRBV5-6 NA TGTGCCAGCAGCTTGTGGGGACCCCGCTACAATGAGCAGTTCTTC CASSLWGPRYNEQFF
NA TRBJ1-2 TRBV7-9 NA TGTGCCAGCAGCTTTGAGAGCGAGGGGGGCTACACCTTC CASSFESEGGYTF
NA TRBJ1-1 TRBV6-1 once TGTGCCAGCAGTGACGTGTTTACAGAGAACACTGAAGCTTTCTTT CASSDVFTENTEAFF
NA TRBJ2-5 TRBV4-1 once TGCGCCAGCAGCCAATCCGGGGGGCGCGAGACCCAGTACTTC CASSQSGGRETQYF
NA TRBJ2-1 TRBV20-1 NA TGCAGTGCTACAGGGGTAGGAGCTGGGTCATACAATGAGCAGTTCTTC CSATGVGAGSYNEQFF
NA TRBJ1-5 TRBV12-3/TRBV12-4 NA TGTGCCAGCACCCTGACAGGTCTCGATCAGCCCCAGCATTTT CASTLTGLDQPQHF
NA TRBJ2-1 TRBV19 NA TGTGCCAGTAGTCACGCCGGCCTTGATGAGCAGTTCTTC CASSHAGLDEQFF
NA TRBJ1-4 TRBV28 NA TGTGCCAGCAGCCACCCACAGTACAGCACTGAAAAACTGTTTTTT CASSHPQYSTEKLFF
NA TRBJ1-2 TRBV7-8 NA TGTGCCAGCAGCTTAGTTACGGACTATGGCTACACCTTC CASSLVTDYGYTF
NA TRBJ1-1 TRBV4-1 few TGCGCCAGCAGCCAACCCCAACTGAACACTGAAGCTTTCTTT CASSQPQLNTEAFF
NA TRBJ2-2 TRBV3-1 NA TGTGCCAGCAGCCATGGGGAGCTGTTTTTT CASSHGELFF
TRBD2 TRBJ2-7 TRBV11-3 NA TGTGCCAGCAGCCCCGGACTAGCGGGAGAAATTCTCTCCTACGAGCAGTACTTC CASSPGLAGEILSYEQYF
NA TRBJ1-1 TRBV9 NA TGTGCCAGCAGCGTAGGGGACACCACTGAAGCTTTCTTT CASSVGDTTEAFF
TRBD1 TRBJ2-5 TRBV7-8 NA TGTGCCAGCAGCAGGGACAGGGATGAGTGGGAGACCCAGTACTTC CASSRDRDEWETQYF
NA TRBJ2-5 TRBV20-1 NA TGCAGTGCCCGAGGGAGACAAGAGACCCAGTACTTC CSARGRQETQYF
NA TRBJ1-5 TRBV5-6 NA TGTGCCAGCAGTATTGGGGCTGGTCCTACTCAGCCCCAGCATTTT CASSIGAGPTQPQHF
NA TRBJ2-4 TRBV5-6 NA TGTGCCAGCAGCTTGTCACAGCTAGCCAAAAACATTCAGTACTTC CASSLSQLAKNIQYF
TRBD1 TRBJ2-1 TRBV20-1 NA TGCAGTGCCCTGGACAGGGATGTCAACAATGAGCAGTTCTTC CSALDRDVNNEQFF
NA TRBJ2-5 TRBV5-5 once TGTGCCAGCAGCTTCTCAGGGGATTTGGAGACCCAGTACTTC CASSFSGDLETQYF
NA TRBJ2-7 TRBV7-2 NA TGTGCCAGCAGCTTAGAAGGCAGTTCCTACGAGCAGTACTTC CASSLEGSSYEQYF
NA TRBJ2-3 TRBV11-2 NA TGTGCCAGCACCCAGGACAGCCGGACGCTCACAGATACGCAGTATTTT CASTQDSRTLTDTQYF
NA TRBJ1-5 TRBV2 NA TGTGCCAGCGGACGAGGGGACAATTCTCATAGCAATCAGCCCCAGCATTTT CASGRGDNSHSNQPQHF
NA TRBJ2-1 TRBV20-1 NA TGCAGTGCTAGGGGGGAGGGGGCGAATGAGCAGTTCTTC CSARGEGANEQFF
TRBD2 TRBJ2-7 TRBV11-2 NA TGTGCCAGCAGCATCACTAGCGGGGGGTCCTACGAGCAGTACTTC CASSITSGGSYEQYF
NA TRBJ1-1 TRBV14 NA TGTGCCAGCAGCCAAGTCCCGGGGGGAGGGCACACTGAAGCTTTCTTT CASSQVPGGGHTEAFF
NA TRBJ2-3 TRBV4-1 NA TGCGCCAGCAGCCCTCCGGAAGATACGCAGTATTTT CASSPPEDTQYF
TRBD1 TRBJ2-5 TRBV10-2 once TGCGCCACCAAGACAGGGGGCTTCGTTGAGGACCAAGAGACCCAGTACTTC CATKTGGFVEDQETQYF
TRBD1 TRBJ1-5 TRBV27 NA TGTGCCAGCAGTTCGGGGACAGGCCGCAATCAGCCCCAGCATTTT CASSSGTGRNQPQHF
TRBD1 TRBJ1-1 TRBV5-6 NA TGTGCCAGCACACAGGGGGTGACTGAAGCTTTCTTT CASTQGVTEAFF
NA TRBJ1-1 TRBV5-1 NA TGCGCCAGCAGCTTCTACCAGGGCATCGACACTGAAGCTTTCTTT CASSFYQGIDTEAFF
NA TRBJ2-3 TRBV12-3/TRBV12-4 NA TGTGCCAGCAGGACCGGGACTGGATTACCAGATACGCAGTATTTT CASRTGTGLPDTQYF
TRBD1 TRBJ1-1 TRBV27 NA TGTGCCAGCAGTCACGGACAGGGCGGTGAAGCTTTCTTT CASSHGQGGEAFF
NA TRBJ1-2 TRBV7-9 NA TGTGCCAGCAGCCATCATCGCGGGGGGATTGAAGAAACCTTC CASSHHRGGIEETF